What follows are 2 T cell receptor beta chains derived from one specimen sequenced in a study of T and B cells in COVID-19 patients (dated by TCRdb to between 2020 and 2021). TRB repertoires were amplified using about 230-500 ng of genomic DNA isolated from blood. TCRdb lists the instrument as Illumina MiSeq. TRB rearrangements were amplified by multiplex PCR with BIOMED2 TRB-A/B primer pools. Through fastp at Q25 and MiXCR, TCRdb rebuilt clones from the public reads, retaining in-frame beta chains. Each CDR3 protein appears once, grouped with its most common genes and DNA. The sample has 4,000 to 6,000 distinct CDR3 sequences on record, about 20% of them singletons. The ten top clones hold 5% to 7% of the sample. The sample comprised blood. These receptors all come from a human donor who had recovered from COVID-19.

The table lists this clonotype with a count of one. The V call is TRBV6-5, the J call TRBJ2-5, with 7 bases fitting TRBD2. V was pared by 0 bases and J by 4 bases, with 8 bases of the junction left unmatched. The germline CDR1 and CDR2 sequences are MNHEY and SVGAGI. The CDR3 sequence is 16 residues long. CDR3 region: CASSYSGGGGPETQYF. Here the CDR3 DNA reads TGTGCCAGCAGTTACTCGGGGGGGGGGGGACCAGAGACCCAGTACTTC.

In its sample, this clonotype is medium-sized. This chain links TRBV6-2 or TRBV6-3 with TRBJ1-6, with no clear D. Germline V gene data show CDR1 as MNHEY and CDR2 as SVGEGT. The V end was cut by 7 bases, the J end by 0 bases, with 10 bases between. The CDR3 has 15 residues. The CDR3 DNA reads TGTGCCAGCAATCCGGGCAGCTCCTATAATTCACCCCTCCACTTT. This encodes CASNPGSSYNSPLHF.